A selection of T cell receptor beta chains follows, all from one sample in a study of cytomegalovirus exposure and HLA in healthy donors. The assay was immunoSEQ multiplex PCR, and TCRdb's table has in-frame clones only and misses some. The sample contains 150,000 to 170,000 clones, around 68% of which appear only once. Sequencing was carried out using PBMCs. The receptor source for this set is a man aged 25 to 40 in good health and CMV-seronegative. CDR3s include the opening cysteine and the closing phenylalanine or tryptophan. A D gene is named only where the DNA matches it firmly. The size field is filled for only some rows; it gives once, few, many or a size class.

cdr3_aa: CASSQYSGDYEQYF; cdr3_nt: TGTGCCAGCAGCCAATATAGCGGGGACTACGAGCAGTACTTC; clone_size: -; j_call: TRBJ2-7; d_call: TRBD2; cdr3_length: 14; v_call: TRBV4-2
cdr3_aa: CASSTSASVTDTQYF; cdr3_nt: TGTGCCAGCAGCACTAGCGCAAGCGTCACAGATACGCAGTATTTT; clone_size: -; j_call: TRBJ2-3; d_call: TRBD2; cdr3_length: 15; v_call: TRBV7-6
cdr3_aa: CASSVVGQPNNEQFF; cdr3_nt: TGTGCCAGCAGCGTAGTGGGACAGCCTAACAATGAGCAGTTCTTC; clone_size: -; j_call: TRBJ2-1; d_call: TRBD1; cdr3_length: 15; v_call: TRBV9
cdr3_aa: CASSSTDRDGYTF; cdr3_nt: TGTGCCAGCAGTTCCACGGACAGGGATGGCTACACCTTC; clone_size: -; j_call: TRBJ1-2; d_call: TRBD1; cdr3_length: 13; v_call: TRBV6-5
cdr3_aa: CASSWGTGGGNEKLFF; cdr3_nt: TGTGCCAGCAGCTGGGGGACAGGGGGCGGTAATGAAAAACTGTTTTTT; clone_size: -; j_call: TRBJ1-4; d_call: TRBD1; cdr3_length: 16; v_call: TRBV7-2
cdr3_aa: CASSGGQRHSNYGYTF; cdr3_nt: TGTGCCAGCAGTGGGGGACAGCGACACTCTAACTATGGCTACACCTTC; clone_size: -; j_call: TRBJ1-2; d_call: TRBD1; cdr3_length: 16; v_call: TRBV6-1
cdr3_aa: CASSESGGALTGELFF; cdr3_nt: TGTGCCAGCAGTGAAAGTGGGGGGGCACTAACCGGGGAGCTGTTTTTT; clone_size: -; j_call: TRBJ2-2; d_call: -; cdr3_length: 16; v_call: TRBV2
cdr3_aa: CASSLRDSSGNTIYF; cdr3_nt: TGTGCCAGTAGTCTGAGGGACAGCTCTGGAAACACCATATATTTT; clone_size: -; j_call: TRBJ1-3; d_call: TRBD1; cdr3_length: 15; v_call: TRBV19
cdr3_aa: CAWSHRGDPSTKLFF; cdr3_nt: TGTGCCTGGAGTCATCGCGGGGACCCCTCTACAAAACTGTTTTTT; clone_size: -; j_call: TRBJ1-4; d_call: -; cdr3_length: 15; v_call: TRBV30
cdr3_aa: CASTPAGPYTEAFF; cdr3_nt: TGTGCCAGCACCCCCGCGGGGCCATACACTGAAGCTTTCTTT; clone_size: -; j_call: TRBJ1-1; d_call: -; cdr3_length: 14; v_call: TRBV7-9
cdr3_aa: CASSLGQPYSYEQYF; cdr3_nt: TGTGCCAGCAGCCTCGGACAGCCTTACTCCTACGAGCAGTACTTC; clone_size: -; j_call: TRBJ2-7; d_call: -; cdr3_length: 15; v_call: TRBV9
cdr3_aa: CASSLKGGAGGPTGELFF; cdr3_nt: TGTGCCAGCAGCTTAAAGGGAGGAGCGGGGGGCCCCACCGGGGAGCTGTTTTTT; clone_size: -; j_call: TRBJ2-2; d_call: TRBD2; cdr3_length: 18; v_call: TRBV13
cdr3_aa: CASSLAGATDTQYF; cdr3_nt: TGTGCCAGCAGCTTAGCTGGGGCCACAGATACGCAGTATTTT; clone_size: -; j_call: TRBJ2-3; d_call: -; cdr3_length: 14; v_call: TRBV7-9
cdr3_aa: CASSQPGAMGQPQHF; cdr3_nt: TGTGCCAGCAGCCAACCAGGGGCGATGGGTCAGCCCCAGCATTTT; clone_size: once; j_call: TRBJ1-5; d_call: -; cdr3_length: 15; v_call: TRBV4-2
cdr3_aa: CASSAGRGSNTEAFF; cdr3_nt: TGTGCCAGCAGTGCGGGGAGGGGATCGAACACTGAAGCTTTCTTT; clone_size: -; j_call: TRBJ1-1; d_call: -; cdr3_length: 15; v_call: TRBV2
cdr3_aa: CASSDATTVNTGELFF; cdr3_nt: TGTGCCAGCAGTGACGCCACGACAGTGAACACCGGGGAGCTGTTTTTT; clone_size: -; j_call: TRBJ2-2; d_call: -; cdr3_length: 16; v_call: TRBV2
cdr3_aa: CASSLSETGGAPTDTQYF; cdr3_nt: TGCGCCAGCAGCTTGTCAGAGACAGGGGGCGCCCCCACAGATACGCAGTATTTT; clone_size: few; j_call: TRBJ2-3; d_call: TRBD1; cdr3_length: 18; v_call: TRBV5-1
cdr3_aa: CASSLVLPGGPYGYTF; cdr3_nt: TGTGCCAGCAGCTTGGTACTTCCCGGAGGACCTTATGGCTACACCTTC; clone_size: -; j_call: TRBJ1-2; d_call: -; cdr3_length: 16; v_call: TRBV5-4